The following is a T cell receptor (beta chain) sequence with its context. No antigen is known for it. No base quality values were provided; no much bigger clone lies one nucleotide off. CDR1 and CDR2 are drawn from the germline V gene (reference sequence): SGHNT, YYREEE. CDR3 length: 16 amino acids, cysteine to phenylalanine. Of the read, only the CDR3 DNA is kept; its 48 bases are in frame from base 1. V and J are trimmed by 0 bases and 1 base, and the gene matches miss 1 base of the junction. This sample is drawn from a study of early T cells in non-severe SARS-CoV-2 infection (TCRdb year 2021). Describing the broader study: Because TCR sequencing relied on bulk RNA taken from unsorted whole blood, pairing of alpha and beta chains was not possible.

Set within a cohort of healthcare workers in London, UK, this nested case-control study involved weekly PCR testing of nasopharyngeal swabs along with blood sampling. Healthcare workers were recruited during the week of the UK lockdown, between 23 and 31 March 2020, and followed weekly for up to roughly 15 weeks. Libraries came from 5' RACE. For sequencing, a NextSeq 500 was employed. The TCR library protocol attached unique molecular identifiers to individual cDNA molecules to correct for sequencing error and PCR bias. Both TCR alpha and beta chains were sequenced, and tight co-correlation was observed between alpha and beta sequence abundances in each sample. The authors processed their data as follows. V gene, J gene and CDR3 annotation of TCR sequences was performed with Decombinator V4. Expanded TCRs were defined as changing significantly between any two time points under a Poisson model with p below 0.0001. TCR abundances were normalised to the total number of TCRs sequenced per sample and were expressed as counts per million. MAIT TCRs were defined by TRAV1-2 paired with TRAJ12, TRAJ20 or TRAJ33, and iNKT TCRs by TRAV10 paired with TRAJ18. VDJdb, accessed 1 November 2021, was searched for CMV, EBV and SARS-CoV-2 annotated TCRs, with TCRs annotated for multiple antigens excluded. TCRdb handled the public reads itself, with Q25 trimming in fastp and clone calling in MiXCR, and kept productive beta chains. Every CDR3 protein is listed once, alongside the most common genes and DNA of its rows. TCRdb, not the original authors, processed these V and J calls. Across this sample there are about 80,000 distinct CDR3 sequences, with approximately 12% seen only once. Around 16% of the sample lies in the top ten.

What the study reported, not specific to this receptor: VDJdb matching was skewed toward anti-spike CD8 responses and likely underestimated virus-specific expansions by missing private and CD4 specificities.

Sequences were derived from whole blood, sampled at baseline. This receptor chain uses TRBV5-4 and TRBJ2-2, and 9 bases in between align with TRBD2. The TCR comes from an adult who was a healthcare worker with PCR-confirmed SARS-CoV-2 infection or an uninfected control (not recorded which). The donor label of this sample is uncertain. The CDR3 region has the sequence CASSLGLAVNTGELFF. In nucleotides, the sequence is TGTGCCAGCAGCTTGGGACTAGCGGTGAACACCGGGGAGCTGTTTTTT.